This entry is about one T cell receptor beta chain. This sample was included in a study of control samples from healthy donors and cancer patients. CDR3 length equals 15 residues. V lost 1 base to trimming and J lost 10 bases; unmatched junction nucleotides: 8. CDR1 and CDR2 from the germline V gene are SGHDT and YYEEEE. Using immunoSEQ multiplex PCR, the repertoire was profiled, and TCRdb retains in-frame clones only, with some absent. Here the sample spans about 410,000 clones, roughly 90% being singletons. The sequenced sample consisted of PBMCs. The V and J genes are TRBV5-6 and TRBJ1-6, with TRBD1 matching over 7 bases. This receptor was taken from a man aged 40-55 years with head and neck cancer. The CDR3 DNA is TGTGCCAGCAGCTTGCCCCGACAGGGACACTCACCCCTCCACTTT. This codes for CASSLPRQGHSPLHF.